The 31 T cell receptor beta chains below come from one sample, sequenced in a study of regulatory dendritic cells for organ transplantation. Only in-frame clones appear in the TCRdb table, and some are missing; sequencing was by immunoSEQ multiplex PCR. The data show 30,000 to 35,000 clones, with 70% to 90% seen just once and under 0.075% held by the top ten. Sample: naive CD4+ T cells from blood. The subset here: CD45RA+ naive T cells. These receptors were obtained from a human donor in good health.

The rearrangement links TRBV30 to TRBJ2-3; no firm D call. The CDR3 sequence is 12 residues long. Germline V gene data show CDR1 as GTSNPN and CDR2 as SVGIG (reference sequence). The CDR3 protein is CALELSTDTQYF. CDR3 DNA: TGTGCTCTAGAATTAAGCACAGATACGCAGTATTTT.

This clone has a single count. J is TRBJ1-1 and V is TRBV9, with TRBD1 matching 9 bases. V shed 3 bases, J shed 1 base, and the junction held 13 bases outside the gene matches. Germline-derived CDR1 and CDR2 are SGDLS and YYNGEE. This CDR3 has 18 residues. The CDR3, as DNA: TGTGCCAGCAGCGGCCGGACAGGGGCATTTCGCGGGAACACTGAAGCTTTCTTT. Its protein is CASSGRTGAFRGNTEAFF. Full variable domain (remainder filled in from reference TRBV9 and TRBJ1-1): DSGVTQTPKHLITATGQRVTLRCSPRSGDLSVYWYQQSLDQGLQFLIQYYNGEERAKGNILERFSAQQFPDLHSELNLSSLELGDSALYFCASSGRTGAFRGNTEAFFGQGTRLTVV.

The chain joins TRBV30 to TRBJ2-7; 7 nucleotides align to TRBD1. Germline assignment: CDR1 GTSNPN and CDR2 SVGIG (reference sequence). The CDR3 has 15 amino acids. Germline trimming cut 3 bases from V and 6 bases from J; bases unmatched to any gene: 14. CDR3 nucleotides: TGTGCCTGGAGGGACTCCGGGACAGCCGCACGCGAGCAGTACTTC. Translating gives CAWRDSGTAAREQYF.

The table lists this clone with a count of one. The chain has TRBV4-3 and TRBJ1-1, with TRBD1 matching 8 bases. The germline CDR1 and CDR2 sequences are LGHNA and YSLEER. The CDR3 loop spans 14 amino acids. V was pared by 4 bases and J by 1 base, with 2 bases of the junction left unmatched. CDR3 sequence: CASSRDRGNTEAFF. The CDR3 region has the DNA TGCGCCAGCAGCCGAGACAGGGGGAACACTGAAGCTTTCTTT.

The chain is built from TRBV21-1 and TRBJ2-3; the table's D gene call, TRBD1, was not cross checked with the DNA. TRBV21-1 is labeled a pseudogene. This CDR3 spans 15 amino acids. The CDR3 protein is CASSNRDTCTDTQYF. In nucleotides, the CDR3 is TGTGCCAGCAGCAATCGGGACACCTGCACAGATACGCAGTATTTT.

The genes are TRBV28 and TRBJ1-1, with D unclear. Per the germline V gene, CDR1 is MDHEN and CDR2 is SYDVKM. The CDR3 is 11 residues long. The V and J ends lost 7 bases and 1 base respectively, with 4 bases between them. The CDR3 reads CASTGNTEAFF. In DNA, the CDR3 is TGTGCCAGCACCGGGAACACTGAAGCTTTCTTT.

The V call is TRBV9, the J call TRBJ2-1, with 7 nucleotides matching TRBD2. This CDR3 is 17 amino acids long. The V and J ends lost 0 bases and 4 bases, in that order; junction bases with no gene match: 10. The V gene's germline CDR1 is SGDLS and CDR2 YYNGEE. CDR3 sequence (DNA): TGTGCCAGCAGCGTAGGAAGCGGGGAAACCCTTTACAATGAGCAGTTCTTC. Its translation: CASSVGSGETLYNEQFF.

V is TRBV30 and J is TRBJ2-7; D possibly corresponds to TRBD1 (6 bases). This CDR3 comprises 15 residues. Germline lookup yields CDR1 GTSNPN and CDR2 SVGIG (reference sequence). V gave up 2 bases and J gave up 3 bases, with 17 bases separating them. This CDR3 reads CAWSPPPTGDYEQYF. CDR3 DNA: TGTGCCTGGAGTCCACCTCCGACAGGCGACTACGAGCAGTACTTC. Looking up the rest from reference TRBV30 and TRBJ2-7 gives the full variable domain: SQTIHQWPATLVQPVGSPLSLECTVEGTSNPNLYWYRQAAGRGLQLLFYSVGIGQISSEVPQNLSASRPQDRQFILSSKKLLLSDSGFYLCAWSPPPTGDYEQYFGPGTRLTVT.

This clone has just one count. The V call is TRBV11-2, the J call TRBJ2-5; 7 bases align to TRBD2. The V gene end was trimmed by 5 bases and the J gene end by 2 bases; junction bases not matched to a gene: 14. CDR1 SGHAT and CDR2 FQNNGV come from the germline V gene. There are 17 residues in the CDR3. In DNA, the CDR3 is TGTGCCAGCAGCCCACTCCTATCGCAGGGAGGGCAAGAGACCCAGTACTTC. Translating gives CASSPLLSQGGQETQYF.

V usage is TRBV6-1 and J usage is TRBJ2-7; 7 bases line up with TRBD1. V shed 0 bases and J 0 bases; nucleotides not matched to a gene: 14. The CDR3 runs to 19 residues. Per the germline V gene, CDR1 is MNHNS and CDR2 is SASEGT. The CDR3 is CASSEARARDSPSSYEQYF. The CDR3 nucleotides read TGTGCCAGCAGTGAAGCCCGGGCCAGGGACAGTCCAAGCTCCTACGAGCAGTACTTC.

The CDR3 spells CASSITGLIQPQHF. Here the CDR3 DNA reads TGTGCCAGTAGTATCACAGGGTTGATTCAGCCCCAGCATTTT. The chain carries TRBV19 and TRBJ1-5; TRBD1 might be the D (6 bases). Germline V CDR1 and CDR2: LNHDA, SQIVND (reference sequence). The CDR3 is 14 amino acids. V lost 3 bases to trimming and J lost 6 bases, with 12 bases between them.

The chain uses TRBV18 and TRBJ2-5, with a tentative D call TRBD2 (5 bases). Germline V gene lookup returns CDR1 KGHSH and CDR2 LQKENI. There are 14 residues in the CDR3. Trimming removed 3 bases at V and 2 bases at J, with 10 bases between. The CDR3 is CASSPPGRQETQYF. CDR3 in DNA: TGTGCCAGCTCACCTCCGGGGAGACAAGAGACCCAGTACTTC.

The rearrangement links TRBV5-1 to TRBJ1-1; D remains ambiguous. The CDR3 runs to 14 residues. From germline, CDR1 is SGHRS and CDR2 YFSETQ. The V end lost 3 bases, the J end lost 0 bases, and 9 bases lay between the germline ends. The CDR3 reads CASSSSGVNTEAFF. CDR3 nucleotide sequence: TGCGCCAGCAGCTCATCGGGAGTGAACACTGAAGCTTTCTTT.

CDR3 residues: CASSHEDRAPQGNTIYF. In nucleotides, the CDR3 is TGCGCCAGCAGCCATGAGGACAGGGCCCCTCAAGGAAACACCATATATTTT. The J gene is TRBJ1-3, the V gene TRBV4-3; TRBD1 agrees at 8 bases. CDR1 is LGHNA, CDR2 YSLEER, per germline. The CDR3 contains 17 residues. The junction had 11 bases not matched to a gene; V was cut back by 3 bases and J by 4 bases.

CDR3 region: CASSLVVSGANVLTF. CDR3 sequence (DNA): TGTGCCAGCAGCTTAGTGGTATCTGGGGCCAACGTCCTGACTTTC. V usage is TRBV7-9 and J usage is TRBJ2-6; D call uncertain. The V end was cut by 1 base, the J end by 1 base, with 5 bases between. The CDR3 runs to 15 residues. Germline V gene data show CDR1 as SEHNR and CDR2 as FQNEAQ (reference sequence). Full variable domain (missing parts from reference TRBV7-9 and TRBJ2-6): DTGVSQNPRHKITKRGQNVTFRCDPISEHNRLYWYRQTLGQGPEFLTYFQNEAQLEKSRLLSDRFSAERPKGSFSTLEIQRTEQGDSAMYLCASSLVVSGANVLTFGAGSRLTVL.

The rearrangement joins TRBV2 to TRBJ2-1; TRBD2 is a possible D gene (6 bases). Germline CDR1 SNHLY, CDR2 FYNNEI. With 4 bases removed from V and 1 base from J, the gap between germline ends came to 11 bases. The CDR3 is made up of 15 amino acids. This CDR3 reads CASSVEGLSYNEQFF. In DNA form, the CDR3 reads TGTGCCAGCAGTGTGGAGGGTTTGTCCTACAATGAGCAGTTCTTC.

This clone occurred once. Here the CDR3 DNA reads TGCGCCAGCAGCCAAGAAGGGCGACTTGGGCGGAATGGCTACACCTTC. This translates into CASSQEGRLGRNGYTF. This chain joins TRBV4-3 and TRBJ1-2; D not certain. This CDR3 spans 16 amino acids. Germline CDR1 LGHNA, CDR2 YSLEER. V was shortened by 0 bases and J by 6 bases, with 17 bases between the two germline ends.

The CDR3 protein is CASSVDYNRGKAFF. The CDR3 DNA is TGTGCCAGCAGCGTAGACTACAACAGGGGGAAAGCTTTCTTT. The V call is TRBV9, the J call TRBJ1-1; 8 positions agree with TRBD1. Per germline, CDR1 SGDLS and CDR2 YYNGEE. V lost 0 bases, J lost 9 bases, and 7 bases stayed unmatched. The CDR3 spans 14 residues.

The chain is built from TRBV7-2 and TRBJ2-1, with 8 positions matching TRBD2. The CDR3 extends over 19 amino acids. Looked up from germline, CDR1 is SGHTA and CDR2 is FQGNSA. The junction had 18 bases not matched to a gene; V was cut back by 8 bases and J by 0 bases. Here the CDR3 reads CASSAYSTSGKSSYNEQFF. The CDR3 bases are TGTGCCAGCTCAGCTTATAGCACTAGCGGTAAAAGCTCCTACAATGAGCAGTTCTTC.

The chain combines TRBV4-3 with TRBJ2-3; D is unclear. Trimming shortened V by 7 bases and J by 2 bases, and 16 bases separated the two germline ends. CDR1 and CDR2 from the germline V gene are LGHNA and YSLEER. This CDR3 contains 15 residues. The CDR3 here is CASKLTARLTDTQYF. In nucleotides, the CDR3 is TGCGCCAGCAAGCTAACGGCCCGGCTCACAGATACGCAGTATTTT.

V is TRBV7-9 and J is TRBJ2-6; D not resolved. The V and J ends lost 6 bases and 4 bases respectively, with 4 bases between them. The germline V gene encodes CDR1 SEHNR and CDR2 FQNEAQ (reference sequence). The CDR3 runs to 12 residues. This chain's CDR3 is CASSAGANVLTF. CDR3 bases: TGTGCCAGCAGTGCGGGGGCCAACGTCCTGACTTTC.

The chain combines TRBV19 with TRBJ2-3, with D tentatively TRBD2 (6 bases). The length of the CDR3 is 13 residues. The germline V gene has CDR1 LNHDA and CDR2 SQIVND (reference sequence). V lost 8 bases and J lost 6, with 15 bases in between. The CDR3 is CASAAGRVDTQYF. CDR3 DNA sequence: TGTGCCAGTGCCGCGGGGCGCGTGGATACGCAGTATTTT.

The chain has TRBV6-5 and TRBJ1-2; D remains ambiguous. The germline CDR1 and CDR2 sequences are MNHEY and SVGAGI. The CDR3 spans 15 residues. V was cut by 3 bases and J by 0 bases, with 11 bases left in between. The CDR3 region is CASSYLSAPNYGYTF. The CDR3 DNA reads TGTGCCAGCAGTTATTTGTCAGCCCCTAACTATGGCTACACCTTC.

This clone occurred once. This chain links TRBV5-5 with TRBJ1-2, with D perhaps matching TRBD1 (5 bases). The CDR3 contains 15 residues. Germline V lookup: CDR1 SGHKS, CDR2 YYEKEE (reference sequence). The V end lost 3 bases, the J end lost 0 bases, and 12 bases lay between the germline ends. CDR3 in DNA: TGTGCCAGCAGCTGGGAAACGACAGCTAACTATGGCTACACCTTC. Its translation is CASSWETTANYGYTF.

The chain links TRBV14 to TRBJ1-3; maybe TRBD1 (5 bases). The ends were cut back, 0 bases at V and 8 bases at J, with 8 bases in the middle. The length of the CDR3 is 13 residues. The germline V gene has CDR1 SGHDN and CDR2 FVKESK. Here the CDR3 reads CASSQDRDDTIYF. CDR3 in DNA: TGTGCCAGCAGCCAAGACAGGGATGACACCATATATTTT.

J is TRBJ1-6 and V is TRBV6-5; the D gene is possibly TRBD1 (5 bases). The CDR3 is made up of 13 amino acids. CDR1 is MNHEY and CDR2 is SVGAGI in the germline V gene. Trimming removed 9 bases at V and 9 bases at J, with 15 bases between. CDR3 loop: CASNRDLFSPLHF. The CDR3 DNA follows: TGTGCCAGTAATCGGGACCTCTTTTCACCCCTCCACTTT.

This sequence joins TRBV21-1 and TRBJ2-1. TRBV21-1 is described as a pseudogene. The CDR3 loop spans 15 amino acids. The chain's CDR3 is CARRGPSTGAYEQFF. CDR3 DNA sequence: TGTGCCAGACGGGGGCCCTCCACGGGGGCATATGAGCAGTTCTTC.

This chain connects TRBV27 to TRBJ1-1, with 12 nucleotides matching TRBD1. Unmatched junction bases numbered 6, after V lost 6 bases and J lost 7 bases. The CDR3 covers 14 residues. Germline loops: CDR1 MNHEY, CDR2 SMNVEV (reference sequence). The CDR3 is CASRGQGAVREAFF. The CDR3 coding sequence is TGTGCCAGCAGGGGACAGGGGGCCGTTCGTGAAGCTTTCTTT.

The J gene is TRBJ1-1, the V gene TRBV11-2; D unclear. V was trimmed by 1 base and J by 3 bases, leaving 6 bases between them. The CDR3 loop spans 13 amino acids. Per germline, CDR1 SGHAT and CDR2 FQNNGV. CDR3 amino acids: CASSLGVDTEAFF. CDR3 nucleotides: TGTGCCAGCAGCTTAGGGGTGGACACTGAAGCTTTCTTT.

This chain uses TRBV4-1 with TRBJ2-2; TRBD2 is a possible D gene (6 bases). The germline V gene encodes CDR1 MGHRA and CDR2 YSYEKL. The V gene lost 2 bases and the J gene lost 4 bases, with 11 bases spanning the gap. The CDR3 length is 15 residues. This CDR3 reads CASSQFPGVTGELFF. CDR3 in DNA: TGCGCCAGCAGCCAATTCCCGGGAGTCACCGGGGAGCTGTTTTTT.

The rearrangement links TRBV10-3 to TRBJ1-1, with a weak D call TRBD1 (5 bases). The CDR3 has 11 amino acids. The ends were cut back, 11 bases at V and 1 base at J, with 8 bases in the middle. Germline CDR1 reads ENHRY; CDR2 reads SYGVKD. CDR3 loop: CASTGNTEAFF. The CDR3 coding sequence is TGTGCCTCAACAGGGAACACTGAAGCTTTCTTT.